A selection of T cell receptor beta chains follows, all from one sample in a study of neurological immune-mediated disorders. TCRdb processed the 5' RACE reads anew with MiXCR; each CDR3 protein has one entry. Of approximately 37,000 distinct CDR3 sequences listed, about 3.3% are singletons. Sequencing was carried out using PBMCs. The receptors come from a woman aged 55-70 years with multiple sclerosis. The CDR3 runs from the conserved cysteine through the conserved F or W. Fields, in order: V gene, clone size, J gene, D gene, CDR3 DNA, CDR3 protein. D genes are given only for firm matches. Clone size is given for some rows only: seen once, a few or many times, or a class if the clone is expanded.

>TRBV7-6|many|TRBJ2-5|-
TGTGCCAGCAGCTTAGGGGTACAAGAGACCCAGTACTTC
CASSLGVQETQYF
>TRBV20-1|many|TRBJ2-2|-
TGCAGTGCTAGACGGCAGAAAAACATCGGGGAGCTGTTTTTT
CSARRQKNIGELFF
>TRBV10-3|many|TRBJ1-1|TRBD1
TGTGCCATCAGTGAGTATTCGGACAGGGCCGGTGAAGCTTTCTTT
CAISEYSDRAGEAFF
>TRBV6-6|many|TRBJ2-3|-
TGTGCCAGCAGTTACTCGGGACTTAGCACAGATACGCAGTATTTT
CASSYSGLSTDTQYF
>TRBV5-5|many|TRBJ2-1|-
TGTGCCAGCAGCTTGGATGGAGGTGTCGCCTTCAAGCAGTTCTTC
CASSLDGGVAFKQFF
>TRBV2|many|TRBJ1-2|TRBD1
TGTGCCAGCAAACCGACAGGGACAGGCTATGGCTACACCTTC
CASKPTGTGYGYTF
>TRBV20-1|many|TRBJ2-2|-
TGCAGTGCTACACAACCGGAGGACACCGGGGAGCTGTTTTTT
CSATQPEDTGELFF
>TRBV11-3|many|TRBJ2-5|TRBD1
TGTGCCAGCAGCTTTCAGGCAGGGGGTGAGACCCAGTACTTC
CASSFQAGGETQYF
>TRBV19|many|TRBJ2-7|TRBD1
TGTGCCAGTAAGGTCGGGCAGGGGGCCTCCGAGCAGTACTTC
CASKVGQGASEQYF
>TRBV29-1|many|TRBJ1-1|-
TGCAGCGTCGTGGGTGGGAACACTGAGAACACTGAAGCTTTCTTT
CSVVGGNTENTEAFF
>TRBV7-7|many|TRBJ2-2|-
TGTGCTAGCAGCTTAGGCCGTGGATATACCGGGGAGCTGTTTTTT
CASSLGRGYTGELFF
>TRBV7-9|many|TRBJ1-1|TRBD1
TGTGCCAGCAGCCCCTTCTTGGGACAGGGGGCGAGAACTGAAGCTTTCTTT
CASSPFLGQGARTEAFF
>TRBV5-1|many|TRBJ2-7|-
TGCGCCAGCAGCCCTATCCGCGGCGGGGAAGGGGAGCAGTACTTC
CASSPIRGGEGEQYF
>TRBV7-2|many|TRBJ2-1|-
TGTGCCAGCAGCCTATACCACGACAGGACCGCCTCCTACAATGAGCAGTTCTTC
CASSLYHDRTASYNEQFF
>TRBV4-1|many|TRBJ2-6|-
TGCGCCAGCAGCCAAACCCCCGCCGCAGGCTTGGGGGCCAACGTCCTGACTTTC
CASSQTPAAGLGANVLTF
>TRBV7-2|many|TRBJ2-2|-
TGTGCCAGCAGCTTCGGTTCCGGGAACACCGGGGAGCTGTTTTTT
CASSFGSGNTGELFF
>TRBV7-2|many|TRBJ2-7|-
TGTGCCAGCAGCAGGACAGCGGTGACCTACGAGCAGTACTTC
CASSRTAVTYEQYF
>TRBV12-3/TRBV12-4|many|TRBJ1-1|-
TGTGCCAGCAGTCCGGGCGACAGAGGGGCTTTCTTT
CASSPGDRGAFF
>TRBV19|many|TRBJ1-6|TRBD1
TGTGCCAGTAGTATGAGACAGGGGGTTTCACCCCTCCACTTT
CASSMRQGVSPLHF
>TRBV7-9|-|TRBJ2-7|TRBD1
TGTGCCAGCACGCCGGGACAGGTCACCTACGCGCAGTACTTC
CASTPGQVTYAQYF
>TRBV20-1|many|TRBJ2-1|TRBD2
TGCAGTGCCAGGGTAGCGGGGGGAATGACCTACAATGAGCAGTTCTTC
CSARVAGGMTYNEQFF